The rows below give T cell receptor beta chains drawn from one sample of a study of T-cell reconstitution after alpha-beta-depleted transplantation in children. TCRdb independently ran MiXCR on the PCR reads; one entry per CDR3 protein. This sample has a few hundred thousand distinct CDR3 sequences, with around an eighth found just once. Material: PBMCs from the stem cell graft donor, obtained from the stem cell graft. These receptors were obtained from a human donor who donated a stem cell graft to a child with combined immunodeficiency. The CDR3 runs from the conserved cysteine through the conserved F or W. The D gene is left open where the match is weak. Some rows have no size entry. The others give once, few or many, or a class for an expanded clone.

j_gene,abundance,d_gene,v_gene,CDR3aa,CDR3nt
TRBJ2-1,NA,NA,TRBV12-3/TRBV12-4,CASSLDRTSRWYNEQFF,TGTGCCAGCAGTTTAGACCGGACTTCTCGGTGGTACAATGAGCAGTTCTTC
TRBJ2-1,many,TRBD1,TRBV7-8,CASSFQGARDNEQFF,TGTGCCAGCAGCTTTCAGGGGGCTCGGGACAATGAGCAGTTCTTC
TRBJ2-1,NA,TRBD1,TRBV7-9,CASSLNRDRGLWEQFF,TGTGCCAGCAGCTTAAACCGGGACAGGGGATTATGGGAGCAGTTCTTC
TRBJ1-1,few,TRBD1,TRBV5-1,CASSLNRGNTEAFF,TGCGCCAGCAGCTTGAACAGGGGGAACACTGAAGCCTTCTTT
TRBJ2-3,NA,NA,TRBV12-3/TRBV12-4,CASSFFRGDTQYF,TGTGCCAGCAGTTTTTTCCGTGGAGATACGCAGTATTTT
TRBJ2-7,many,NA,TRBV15,CATSRDRGEAEQYF,TGTGCCACCAGCAGAGATCGAGGAGAGGCCGAGCAGTACTTC
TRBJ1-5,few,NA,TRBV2,CASTKGRIQPQHF,TGTGCCAGCACCAAAGGGAGGATTCAGCCCCAGCATTTT
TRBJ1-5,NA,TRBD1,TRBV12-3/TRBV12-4,CASSDRGRDQPQHF,TGTGCCAGCAGTGACAGGGGGCGGGATCAGCCCCAGCATTTT
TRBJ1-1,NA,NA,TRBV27,CASSLSGGGRREAFF,TGTGCCAGCAGTTTATCTGGCGGGGGCCGTAGGGAAGCTTTCTTT
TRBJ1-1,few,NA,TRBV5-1,CASSIPGPKITEAFF,TGCGCCAGCAGCATTCCGGGACCCAAGATCACTGAAGCTTTCTTT
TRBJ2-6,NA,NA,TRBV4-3,CASSPQNSGANVLTF,TGCGCCAGCAGCCCGCAGAACTCTGGGGCCAACGTCCTGACTTTC
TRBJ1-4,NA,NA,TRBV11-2,CASSLVGSGNEKLFF,TGTGCCAGCAGCTTAGTCGGATCGGGTAATGAAAAACTGTTTTTT
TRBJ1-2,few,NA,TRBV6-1,CACEFVYYGYTF,TGTGCCTGCGAGTTCGTCTACTATGGCTACACCTTC
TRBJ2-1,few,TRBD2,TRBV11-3,CASSLMSSGSNEQFF,TGTGCCAGCAGCTTAATGTCTAGCGGGAGTAATGAGCAGTTCTTC
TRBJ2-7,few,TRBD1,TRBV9,CASSAAGQGGEQYF,TGTGCCAGCAGCGCGGCCGGACAGGGGGGCGAGCAGTACTTC
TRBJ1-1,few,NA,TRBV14,CASSQEQGTEAFF,TGTGCCAGCAGCCAAGAGCAGGGGACTGAAGCTTTCTTT
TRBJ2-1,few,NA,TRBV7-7,CASSSELSSYNEQFF,TGTGCTAGCAGCTCGGAGCTAAGCTCCTACAATGAGCAGTTCTTC
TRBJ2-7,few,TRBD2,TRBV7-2,CASSLDSGLSYEQYF,TGTGCCAGCAGCTTAGATAGCGGGTTAAGCTACGAGCAGTACTTC
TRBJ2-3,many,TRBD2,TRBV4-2,CASSQRVTSGGATDTQYF,TGTGCCAGCAGCCAGAGGGTGACTAGCGGGGGGGCAACAGATACGCAGTATTTT
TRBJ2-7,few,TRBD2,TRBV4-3,CASSQIVGGRDEQYF,TGCGCCAGCAGCCAAATTGTGGGAGGGAGGGACGAGCAGTACTTC
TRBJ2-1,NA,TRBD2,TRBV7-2,CASSPRSGSSYEQFF,TGTGCCAGCAGCCCCCGTAGCGGGAGCTCATATGAGCAGTTCTTC
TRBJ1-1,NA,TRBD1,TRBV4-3,CASSQELGTGSVNTEAFF,TGCGCCAGCAGCCAAGAGCTTGGGACAGGGTCGGTGAACACTGAAGCTTTCTTT
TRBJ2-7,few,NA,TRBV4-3,CASSHSGLSREQYF,TGCGCCAGCAGCCATTCCGGACTGTCTCGGGAGCAGTACTTC
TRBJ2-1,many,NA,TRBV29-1,CSVREQAYNEQFF,TGCAGCGTTCGGGAACAGGCTTACAATGAGCAGTTCTTC
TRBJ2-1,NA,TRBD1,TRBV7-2,CASSLHRDRGPEQFF,TGTGCCAGCAGCTTGCACCGGGACAGGGGACCTGAGCAGTTCTTC
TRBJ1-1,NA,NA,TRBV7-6,CASSLKGENTEAFF,TGTGCCAGCAGCCTGAAGGGGGAGAACACTGAAGCTTTCTTT
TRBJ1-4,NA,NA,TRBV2,CASTLNRGDEKLFF,TGTGCCAGCACCCTTAATAGGGGGGATGAAAAACTGTTTTTT
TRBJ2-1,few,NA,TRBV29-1,CSVARDFYNEQFF,TGCAGCGTTGCCCGGGACTTCTACAATGAGCAGTTCTTC
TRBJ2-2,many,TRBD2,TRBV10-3,CAIRRELNTGELFF,TGTGCCATCCGGCGGGAGCTGAACACCGGGGAGCTGTTTTTT
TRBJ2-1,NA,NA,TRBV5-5,CASSRDIGEFF,TGTGCCAGCAGCCGGGACATCGGGGAGTTCTTC
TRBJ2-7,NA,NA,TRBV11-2,CASSPRHHRSAGKPYEQYF,TGTGCCAGCAGCCCCCGACACCATCGTTCGGCGGGCAAACCCTACGAGCAGTACTTC
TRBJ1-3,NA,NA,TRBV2,CASSAWTDRGNTIYF,TGTGCCAGCAGTGCCTGGACAGACAGAGGAAACACCATATATTTT
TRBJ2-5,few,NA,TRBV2,CAWPPEGQETQYF,TGTGCGTGGCCCCCGGAGGGGCAAGAGACCCAGTACTTC
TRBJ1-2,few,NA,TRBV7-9,CASSLNSRYGYTF,TGTGCCAGCAGCTTGAACAGCCGCTATGGCTACACCTTC
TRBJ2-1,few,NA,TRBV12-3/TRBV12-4,CASSSSRDGYNEQFF,TGTGCCAGCAGTTCGTCCCGGGACGGGTACAATGAGCAGTTCTTC
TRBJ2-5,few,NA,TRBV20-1,CSAPGHYEETQYF,TGCAGTGCACCGGGCCATTACGAAGAGACCCAGTACTTC
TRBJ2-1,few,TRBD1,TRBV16,CASSQSKDRVAYNEQFF,TGTGCCAGCAGCCAATCCAAGGACAGGGTAGCCTACAATGAGCAGTTCTTC
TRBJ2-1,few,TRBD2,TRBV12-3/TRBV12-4,CASRPGLAGPHTEQFF,TGTGCCAGCAGACCGGGACTAGCGGGCCCACATACTGAGCAGTTCTTC
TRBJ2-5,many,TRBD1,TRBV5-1,CASSLDRGQETQYF,TGTGCTAGCAGCTTAGACAGGGGGCAAGAGACCCAGTACTTC
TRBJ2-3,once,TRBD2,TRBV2,CASSEVTSGTDTQYF,TGTGCCAGCAGTGAAGTCACTAGCGGCACAGATACGCAGTATTTT